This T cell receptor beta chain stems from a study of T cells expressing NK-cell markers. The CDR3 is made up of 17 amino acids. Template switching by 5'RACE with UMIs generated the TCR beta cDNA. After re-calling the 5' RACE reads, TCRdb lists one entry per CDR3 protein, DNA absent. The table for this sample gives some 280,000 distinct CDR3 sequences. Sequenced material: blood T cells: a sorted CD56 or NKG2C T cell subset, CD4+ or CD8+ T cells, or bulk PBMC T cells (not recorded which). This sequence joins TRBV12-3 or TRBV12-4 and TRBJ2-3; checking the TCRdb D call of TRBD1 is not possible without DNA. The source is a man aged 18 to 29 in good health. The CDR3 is CASSRRTTGGPTDTQYF.